One sample yielded the 25 T cell receptor beta chains listed below, sequenced in a study of T cell repertoires in cytomegalovirus infection (dated by TCRdb to the late 2010s). Data came from an Illumina HiSeq 1500. TCRdb redid the processing of the public reads, applying fastp at Q25 and MiXCR, and retained in-frame beta chains. For every CDR3 protein sequence, its rows merge into one entry that carries the most common genes and DNA. The sample table lists about 470,000 distinct CDR3 sequences, approximately 42% of them with a count of one. The ten largest clones capture around two fifths of the sample. Taken with the paper, the label for treatment or condition translates to: in vitro stimulation with specific CMV peptide epitopes to enrich CMV-specific T cells. Which antigens these TCRs recognize remains unknown. The starting material was cultured PBMCs, obtained from culture after CMV antigen stimulation. The receptors derive from a human donor in good health (CMV status not recorded). Some clones in this sample may be carry-over from other donors' samples.

The genes are TRBV7-8 and TRBJ2-5; tentatively, D is TRBD2 (6 bases). CDR1 and CDR2 from the germline V gene are SGHVS and FQNEAQ. The CDR3 consists of 15 residues. V was trimmed by 5 bases and J by 4 bases, leaving 17 bases between them. The CDR3 sequence is CASSDRAGPIETQYF. The CDR3 region has the DNA TGTGCCAGCAGCGATCGGGCGGGGCCGATAGAGACCCAGTACTTC.

This clonotype has more than one count but fewer than ten. V usage is TRBV7-2 and J usage is TRBJ2-1; 12 bases align to TRBD2. The V and J ends lost 2 bases and 15 bases, in that order; junction bases with no gene match: 20. The CDR3 is 18 amino acids. The germline gives CDR1 SGHTA, CDR2 FQGNSA. DNA for the CDR3: TGTGCCAGCAGCTTACGAGAGGCGAGTAGACTAGCGGGAGACCTTGCGTTCTTC. Its translation is CASSLREASRLAGDLAFF.

The V and J genes are TRBV7-8 and TRBJ1-2, with a weak D call TRBD1 (6 bases). This CDR3 has 12 amino acids. Germline V gene lookup returns CDR1 SGHVS and CDR2 FQNEAQ. Trimming cost V 5 bases and J 4 bases, with 8 bases left between them. The CDR3 coding sequence is TGTGCCAGCAGCCAGGGGTTCTATGGCTACACCTTC. This translates into CASSQGFYGYTF.

The chain is built from TRBV6-1 and TRBJ2-7; D remains unclear. The V gene's germline CDR1 is MNHNS and CDR2 SASEGT. The germline V and J ends were trimmed by 8 bases and 5 bases, with 28 bases remaining between them. The CDR3 is 17 amino acids. CDR3 amino acids: CASGVMTLGQERNEQYF. CDR3 DNA: TGTGCCAGCGGAGTCATGACCCTCGGTCAGGAGCGAAACGAGCAGTACTTC.

V is TRBV6-5 and J is TRBJ2-1; the match to TRBD2 covers 9 bases. The CDR3 is 23 amino acids. Germline V gene lookup returns CDR1 MNHEY and CDR2 SVGAGI. Trimming at V came to 2 bases and at J to 0 bases, leaving 23 bases not matched to a gene. CDR3 nucleotide sequence: TGTGCCAGCAGTTACCCCAATAGCGGGGGTAAATTCCCGGCCGGTATCTCCTACAATGAGCAGTTCTTC. It codes for CASSYPNSGGKFPAGISYNEQFF.

The V call is TRBV12-3 or TRBV12-4, the J call TRBJ2-7; D not certain. V gave up 0 bases and J gave up 5 bases, with 8 bases separating them. CDR3 length equals 13 residues. In DNA form, the CDR3 reads TGTGCCAGCAGTTTAGCAGACGCAAACGAGCAGTACTTC. Protein: CASSLADANEQYF.

V usage is TRBV20-1 and J usage is TRBJ2-5; TRBD2 matches 9 bases. CDR1 is DFQATT and CDR2 is SNEGSKA in the germline V gene (reference sequence). This CDR3 is built from 17 residues. V shed 0 bases, J shed 6 bases, and the junction held 14 bases outside the gene matches. The CDR3 nucleotides read TGCAGTGCTAGAGATCTGTTATCCGCGGGGGGGCCGCAGACCCAGTACTTC. It translates to CSARDLLSAGGPQTQYF.

This chain connects TRBV7-8 to TRBJ2-5, with TRBD2 matching 7 bases. CDR3 length equals 15 residues. Germline trimming cut 5 bases from V and 3 bases from J; bases unmatched to any gene: 9. The germline gives CDR1 SGHVS, CDR2 FQNEAQ. DNA for the CDR3: TGTGCCAGCAGCCCGTCGCAGCGGGGCAAAGAGACCCAGTACTTC. It translates to CASSPSQRGKETQYF.

This clonotype was detected a few times. Here the CDR3 reads CASSYSGGNEQYF. In nucleotides, the CDR3 is TGTGCCAGCAGTTACTCAGGAGGAAACGAGCAGTACTTC. The gene calls are TRBV6-2 or TRBV6-3 and TRBJ2-7, with a possible D match to TRBD2 (5 bases). The V end lost 0 bases, the J end lost 5 bases, and 8 bases lay between the germline ends. Germline V gene data show CDR1 as MNHEY and CDR2 as SVGEGT. The CDR3 covers 13 residues.

This clonotype was detected only a few times. The rearrangement joins TRBV5-4 to TRBJ1-6; 8 bases align to TRBD1. The CDR3 covers 16 residues. V lost 4 bases, J lost 6 bases, and 9 bases stayed unmatched. CDR1 is SGHNT and CDR2 is YYREEE in the germline V gene (reference sequence). The CDR3 DNA follows: TGTGCCAGCAGCCAAGCGTCCGGACAGGGTAATTCACCCCTCCACTTT. Translation: CASSQASGQGNSPLHF.

The gene calls are TRBV5-1 and TRBJ2-7; 7 bases are a match to TRBD1. The germline V gene has CDR1 SGHRS and CDR2 YFSETQ. The CDR3 contains 16 residues. V trimming: 4 bases; J trimming: 7 bases; junction bases outside the gene matches: 17. The CDR3 sequence is CASSPRTPGQPGEQYF. CDR3 nucleotide sequence: TGCGCCAGCAGCCCCCGAACCCCGGGACAGCCGGGAGAGCAGTACTTC.

This clonotype was detected a few times. The V gene is TRBV6-1, the J gene TRBJ2-7; a weak D match, TRBD1 (5 bases). The CDR3 length is 14 residues. Germline lookup yields CDR1 MNHNS and CDR2 SASEGT. Trimming left V 1 base short and J 0 bases short, with 7 bases between. CDR3 DNA sequence: TGTGCCAGCAGTGAAGGAGACAGCTCCTACGAGCAGTACTTC. Amino acids: CASSEGDSSYEQYF.

This clonotype has only a few counts. J is TRBJ2-1 and V is TRBV12-3 or TRBV12-4; D is perhaps TRBD1 (6 bases). CDR3 size: 15 residues. Trimming took off 8 bases at V and 0 bases at J, with 14 bases between the two ends. The CDR3 loop is CASLAGTLSYNEQFF. The DNA of the CDR3 is TGTGCCAGCCTCGCCGGGACACTCTCCTACAATGAGCAGTTCTTC.

The J gene is TRBJ1-6, the V gene TRBV20-1; TRBD1 matches at 10 bases. The trim removed 3 bases at V and 9 bases at J, leaving 5 bases unmatched. Germline V gene lookup returns CDR1 DFQATT and CDR2 SNEGSKA (reference sequence). This CDR3 is 14 amino acids long. The DNA of the CDR3 is TGCAGTGCTAGCGGGACAGGGGTTGGTTCACCCCTCCACTTT. Protein sequence: CSASGTGVGSPLHF.

This clonotype was counted a few times. This sequence joins TRBV7-4 and TRBJ1-4; perhaps TRBD1 as D (5 bases). The V end lost 2 bases, the J end lost 8 bases, and 12 bases lay between the germline ends. The CDR3 has 14 residues. The V gene's germline CDR1 is SGHVT and CDR2 SQSDAQ. CDR3 sequence (DNA): TGTGCCAGCAGCTTATTGGCCAGGGTCGAAAAACTGTTTTTT. This translates into CASSLLARVEKLFF. The whole variable domain, remainder taken from reference TRBV7-4 and TRBJ1-4, is GAGVSQSPRYKVAKRGRDVALRCDSISGHVTLYWYRQTLGQGSEVLTYSQSDAQRDKSGRPSGRFSAERPERSVSTLKIQRTEQGDSAVYLCASSLLARVEKLFFGSGTQLSVL.

This chain connects TRBV6-6 to TRBJ2-1; 8 bases line up with TRBD2. The CDR3 is made up of 16 amino acids. Trimming cost V 6 bases and J 3 bases; bases outside gene matches: 10. Germline CDR1 is MNHNY and CDR2 is SVGAGI (reference sequence). CDR3 sequence (DNA): TGTGCCAGCAGCCCAAGAGCGGGAGCCCACTACAATGAGCAGTTCTTC. This translates into CASSPRAGAHYNEQFF.

The chain carries TRBV6-2 or TRBV6-3 and TRBJ2-1; 11 nucleotides agree with TRBD1. Germline assignment: CDR1 MNHEY and CDR2 SVGEGT. The CDR3 covers 16 residues. V gave up 5 bases and J gave up 8 bases; unmatched junction bases: 11. Here the CDR3 DNA reads TGTGCCAGCAGTACCACCCGGGACAGGGGGAGGTATGAGCAGTTCTTC. It yields the protein CASSTTRDRGRYEQFF.

The rearrangement links TRBV10-3 to TRBJ1-5; no clear D. Germline V CDR1 and CDR2: ENHRY, SYGVKD. The V end lost 3 bases, the J end lost 7 bases, and 13 bases lay between the germline ends. This CDR3 region has 14 residues. CDR3 amino acids: CAISDYDIGQPQHF. As DNA, the CDR3 is TGTGCCATCAGTGACTACGATATTGGACAGCCCCAGCATTTT.

This sequence joins TRBV7-9 and TRBJ1-5, with D perhaps matching TRBD1 (5 bases). Trimming took 6 bases from V and 5 from J, leaving 17 bases between them. CDR1 and CDR2 (germline): SEHNR, FQNEAQ (reference sequence). There are 15 residues in the CDR3. In DNA, the CDR3 is TGTGCCAGCAGTTCCACTTGGGGGAAGCATCAGCCCCAGCATTTT. Protein: CASSSTWGKHQPQHF.

The chain links TRBV11-2 to TRBJ2-7, with D unresolved. Trimming stripped 5 bases from V and 6 bases from J, with 14 bases between. Germline CDR1 and CDR2: SGHAT and FQNNGV. The CDR3 spans 13 residues. The CDR3 protein is CASSPSRVVEQYF. DNA for the CDR3: TGTGCCAGCAGCCCGTCCCGGGTCGTCGAGCAGTACTTC.

The V call is TRBV20-1, the J call TRBJ2-5; 8 bases are a match to TRBD2. Germline assignment: CDR1 DFQATT and CDR2 SNEGSKA (reference sequence). J gave up 5 bases and V 0 bases, and 8 bases lay outside the gene matches. The CDR3 is made up of 15 amino acids. In nucleotides, the CDR3 is TGCAGTGCTAGAGATCGGAGAGCGGGAGTGGAGACCCAGTACTTC. Translating gives CSARDRRAGVETQYF.

This chain uses TRBV5-4 with TRBJ2-1, with 8 bases lining up with TRBD2. The CDR3 consists of 16 residues. Trimming at V came to 5 bases and at J to 5 bases, leaving 12 bases not matched to a gene. CDR1 is SGHNT, CDR2 YYREEE, per germline (reference sequence). This CDR3 reads CASSPIAGSNNNEQFF. The CDR3 DNA sequence: TGTGCCAGCAGTCCTATAGCGGGGAGCAACAACAATGAGCAGTTCTTC.

This sequence joins TRBV20-1 and TRBJ2-7, with 8 nucleotides matching TRBD1. V was clipped by 5 bases and J by 5 bases; unmatched bases: 5. Looked up from germline, CDR1 is DFQATT and CDR2 is SNEGSKA (reference sequence). This CDR3 has 12 residues. As DNA, the CDR3 is TGCAGTGCTTTGGACAGGGACCACGAGCAGTACTTC. Its translation: CSALDRDHEQYF.

The chain carries TRBV7-2 and TRBJ2-7, with no clear D. Germline values: CDR1 SGHTA, CDR2 FQGNSA. The CDR3 covers 13 residues. The germline V and J ends were trimmed by 4 bases and 4 bases, with 11 bases remaining between them. The CDR3 DNA sequence: TGTGCCAGCAGCTCCAGGACGGTTTACGAGCAGTACTTC. This codes for CASSSRTVYEQYF.

This sequence joins TRBV7-8 and TRBJ2-7, with 10 bases fitting TRBD2. The V and J ends lost 0 bases and 4 bases, in that order; junction bases with no gene match: 6. The length of the CDR3 is 16 residues. CDR1 is SGHVS and CDR2 is FQNEAQ in the germline V gene. CDR3 in DNA: TGTGCCAGCAGCTTAGCGTCGGGACTAGCGCAGTACGAGCAGTACTTC. The encoded protein is CASSLASGLAQYEQYF.